Shown below are 25 T cell receptor beta chains from a single sample sequenced in a study of T-cell memory formation after mild COVID-19. MiXCR, run by TCRdb on the 5' RACE reads, gives a single entry per CDR3 protein. The table has 350,000 to 400,000 distinct CDR3 sequences, 13% to 15% seen once. The sample consisted of PBMCs or a T cell subset sorted from them (not recorded which). These receptors all come from a man aged 18 to 30 who had mild COVID-19 (a few samples of this study predate the infection). Cell type and time point are not known.

This clonotype was recorded many times. The rearrangement joins TRBV5-1 to TRBJ2-2, with 12 bases identical to TRBD2. Germline V gene sequence: CDR1 SGHRS, CDR2 YFSETQ. V lost 4 bases, J lost 1 base, and 2 bases stayed unmatched. The CDR3 has 16 amino acids. The CDR3: CASSGGLAGNTGELFF. The CDR3 DNA follows: TGCGCCAGCAGCGGGGGACTAGCGGGGAACACCGGGGAGCTGTTTTTT.

This clonotype has a count of ten or more. The rearrangement uses TRBV10-3 and TRBJ2-1; 12 nucleotides align to TRBD2. With V trimmed by 7 bases and J by 8 bases, 9 bases remained unmatched. In germline, CDR1 is ENHRY, CDR2 SYGVKD. The CDR3 runs to 15 residues. The CDR3 sequence is CAITPLAGGQDEQFF. In nucleotides, the CDR3 is TGTGCCATCACCCCCCTAGCGGGGGGGCAGGATGAGCAGTTCTTC.

The rearrangement links TRBV5-1 to TRBJ1-1; D not resolved. The length of the CDR3 is 12 residues. Deletions cut 0 bases from V and 6 bases from J, with 6 bases between. Germline V gives CDR1 SGHRS, CDR2 YFSETQ. The DNA for the CDR3 is TGCGCCAGCAGCTTGGGGGATTCTGAAGCTTTCTTT. It is translated as CASSLGDSEAFF.

The V gene is TRBV4-1, the J gene TRBJ1-5; TRBD1 matches 7 bases. The CDR3 is made up of 15 amino acids. Trimming took 5 bases from V and 6 from J; bases not matched to a gene: 10. The V gene's germline CDR1 is MGHRA and CDR2 YSYEKL. The CDR3 nucleotides are TGCGCCAGCAGCGAACGGGACAGTGGGTCTCAGCCCCAGCATTTT. Protein product: CASSERDSGSQPQHF.

This clonotype has only a few counts. The gene calls are TRBV5-1 and TRBJ1-3; D unresolved. V lost 6 bases, J lost 0 bases, and 13 bases lay in between. From germline, CDR1 is SGHRS and CDR2 YFSETQ. The CDR3 loop spans 15 amino acids. This chain's CDR3 is CASTVGSSSGNTIYF. DNA of the CDR3: TGCGCCAGCACCGTGGGGAGTAGCTCTGGAAACACCATATATTTT.

The chain uses TRBV20-1 and TRBJ1-5, with 7 bases aligning to TRBD1. The CDR3 sequence is 14 residues long. V lost 4 bases, J lost 6 bases, and 9 bases stayed unmatched. Germline CDR1 is DFQATT and CDR2 is SNEGSKA (reference sequence). The CDR3 DNA follows: TGCAGTGCTATGACAGGGAACCTGGGTCAGCCCCAGCATTTT. Residues: CSAMTGNLGQPQHF.

This clonotype was picked up many times. The chain joins TRBV6-5 to TRBJ2-6; D gene ambiguous. The ends were cut back, 0 bases at V and 3 bases at J, with 3 bases in the middle. CDR3 length equals 14 residues. CDR1 MNHEY and CDR2 SVGAGI come from the germline V gene. The chain's CDR3 is CASSYSVGANVLTF. CDR3 coding DNA: TGTGCCAGCAGTTACTCGGTTGGGGCCAACGTCCTGACTTTC.

This chain connects TRBV5-4 to TRBJ2-7; TRBD1 might be the D (6 bases). The CDR3 has 13 amino acids. Germline CDR1 reads SGHNT; CDR2 reads YYREEE (reference sequence). The V end lost 2 bases, the J end lost 5 bases, and 11 bases lay between the germline ends. In nucleotides, the CDR3 is TGTGCCAGCAGCTTCGGACAGAAACACGAGCAGTACGTC. Its protein is CASSFGQKHEQYV.

J is TRBJ2-6 and V is TRBV20-1; 9 bases map to TRBD1. Germline values: CDR1 DFQATT, CDR2 SNEGSKA (reference sequence). V was clipped by 6 bases and J by 0 bases; unmatched bases: 3. The CDR3 runs 15 residues. The CDR3 sequence: CSAKTGGSGANVLTF. Written as DNA, the CDR3 is TGCAGTGCCAAGACAGGGGGCTCTGGGGCCAACGTCCTGACTTTC.

The rearrangement links TRBV6-5 to TRBJ2-3; D remains ambiguous. The germline V and J ends were trimmed by 2 bases and 2 bases, with 8 bases remaining between them. Germline values: CDR1 MNHEY, CDR2 SVGAGI. This CDR3 has 14 residues. The CDR3: CASSYGQTTDTQYF. In nucleotides, the CDR3 is TGTGCCAGCAGTTACGGTCAGACCACAGATACGCAGTATTTT.

This clonotype was seen at least ten times. The V gene is TRBV5-1, the J gene TRBJ2-3; the D gene could be TRBD1 or TRBD2 (5 bases each). The CDR3 loop spans 14 amino acids. Germline V gene sequence: CDR1 SGHRS, CDR2 YFSETQ. The V and J ends lost 3 bases and 2 bases respectively, with 10 bases between them. CDR3 coding DNA: TGCGCCAGCAGCTGGCTGGGACCCACAGATACGCAGTATTTT. Protein sequence: CASSWLGPTDTQYF.

This clonotype came up many times. The chain has TRBV10-3 and TRBJ1-5; TRBD1 aligns across 7 bases. After removal of 3 bases from V and 4 bases from J, the junction contained 6 bases not matched to a gene. Per the germline V gene, CDR1 is ENHRY and CDR2 is SYGVKD. The CDR3 loop spans 15 amino acids. The CDR3 loop is CAISEPGTDNQPQHF. DNA of the CDR3: TGTGCCATCAGTGAACCCGGGACAGATAATCAGCCCCAGCATTTT.

V usage is TRBV6-5 and J usage is TRBJ2-2; tentatively, D is TRBD1 (6 bases). Trimming stripped 7 bases from V and 3 bases from J, with 18 bases between. The CDR3 extends over 16 amino acids. The V gene's germline CDR1 is MNHEY and CDR2 SVGAGI. CDR3: CASTLTGTRYTGELFF. In nucleotides, the CDR3 is TGTGCCAGCACTCTAACCGGGACACGATACACCGGGGAGCTGTTTTTT.

The chain has TRBV4-2 and TRBJ2-3, with 7 bases matching TRBD2. Looked up from germline, CDR1 is LGHNA and CDR2 is YNFKEQ. With V trimmed by 3 bases and J by 1 base, 7 bases remained unmatched. The CDR3 is 16 residues long. CDR3 residues: CASSHATSKGTDTQYF. The CDR3 region has the DNA TGTGCCAGCAGCCATGCGACTAGCAAAGGCACAGATACGCAGTATTTT.

This clonotype was picked up a small number of times. The V gene is TRBV6-5, the J gene TRBJ2-5; possibly TRBD1 for D (5 bases). Looked up from germline, CDR1 is MNHEY and CDR2 is SVGAGI. The length of the CDR3 is 15 residues. Trimming removed 6 bases from V and 3 bases from J, with 17 bases in between. The CDR3 spells CASSRDRRGEETQYF. The CDR3 DNA reads TGTGCCAGCAGCCGCGACAGAAGAGGAGAAGAGACCCAGTACTTC.

V and J are TRBV7-2 and TRBJ1-6, with D possibly TRBD1 on 5 matching bases. With 1 base removed from V and 10 bases from J, the gap between germline ends came to 11 bases. The CDR3 is 14 amino acids. In germline, CDR1 is SGHTA, CDR2 FQGNSA. CDR3 region: CASSLVGGYSPLHF. The CDR3 nucleotides read TGTGCCAGCAGCTTAGTGGGGGGTTACTCACCCCTCCACTTT. The full variable domain, completed using reference TRBV7-2 and TRBJ1-6, is GAGVSQSPSNKVTEKGKDVELRCDPISGHTALYWYRQSLGQGLEFLIYFQGNSAPDKSGLPSDRFSAERTGGSVSTLTIQRTQQEDSAVYLCASSLVGGYSPLHFGNGTRLTVT.

This clonotype has only a few counts. The V gene is TRBV7-2, the J gene TRBJ1-2, with TRBD1 identical over 9 bases. Trimming removed 7 bases from V and 8 bases from J; junction bases left unmatched: 14. In germline, CDR1 is SGHTA, CDR2 FQGNSA. This CDR3 has 15 amino acids. CDR3 coding DNA: TGTGCCAGCATCCGCTTCGGAACAGGGGGCCGAGGCTACACCTTC. Residues: CASIRFGTGGRGYTF. Variable domain in full (rest from reference TRBV7-2 and TRBJ1-2): GAGVSQSPSNKVTEKGKDVELRCDPISGHTALYWYRQSLGQGLEFLIYFQGNSAPDKSGLPSDRFSAERTGGSVSTLTIQRTQQEDSAVYLCASIRFGTGGRGYTFGSGTRLTVV.

The gene calls are TRBV4-3 and TRBJ1-1; D is possibly TRBD1 (5 bases). The CDR3 runs to 14 residues. V was pared by 0 bases and J by 4 bases, with 9 bases between. The germline gives CDR1 LGHNA, CDR2 YSLEER. The CDR3 DNA follows: TGCGCCAGCAGCCAAGAACCAGGGACCACTGAAGCTTTCTTT. It yields the protein CASSQEPGTTEAFF.

The chain joins TRBV7-6 to TRBJ2-7; 10 nucleotides line up with TRBD1. The CDR3 is 14 amino acids. V lost 5 bases to trimming and J lost 7 bases; unmatched junction nucleotides: 8. Germline CDR1 reads SGHVS; CDR2 reads FNYEAQ. CDR3 in DNA: TGTGCCAGCAGCCGGGACAGGGGCAGTGGAGAGCAGTACGTC. Translated: CASSRDRGSGEQYV.

For the CDR3, the DNA is TGTGCCACCAGCAGAGATGGCGGGGATGGCTACACCTTC. Residues: CATSRDGGDGYTF. The chain carries TRBV15 and TRBJ1-2; D ambiguous. V was cut by 0 bases and J by 6 bases, with 8 bases left in between. CDR3 length equals 13 residues. CDR1 and CDR2 (germline): LNHNV, YYDKDF (reference sequence).

There are many counts of this clonotype. The V and J genes are TRBV21-1 and TRBJ1-2; TRBD1, the table's D call, lacks a check against the DNA. TRBV21-1 constitutes a pseudogene. CDR3 length: 15 residues. CDR3 loop: CASPRSPGAAYGYTF. For the CDR3, the DNA is TGTGCCAGCCCGCGCTCGCCAGGGGCCGCCTATGGCTACACCTTC.

This chain uses TRBV12-3 or TRBV12-4 with TRBJ1-5, with no clear D. Trimming pared 6 bases from V and 2 bases from J, leaving 20 bases between. The CDR3 has 17 residues. In DNA form, the CDR3 reads TGTGCCAGCAGCTCCTTTCTTTCGGACGGCGGCAATCAGCCCCAGCATTTT. It translates to CASSSFLSDGGNQPQHF.

This chain connects TRBV20-1 to TRBJ1-2, with D possibly matching TRBD1 (6 bases). Trimming removed 5 bases from V and 5 bases from J, with 15 bases in between. Germline values: CDR1 DFQATT, CDR2 SNEGSKA (reference sequence). The CDR3 is 13 residues long. This CDR3 reads CSAEGQLAYGYTF. CDR3 sequence (DNA): TGCAGTGCTGAGGGACAATTAGCGTATGGCTACACCTTC.

In this sample, this clonotype turned up a few times. V is TRBV15 and J is TRBJ1-2; D gene unclear. The CDR3 extends over 14 amino acids. V was pared by 3 bases and J by 1 base, with 9 bases between. Germline values: CDR1 LNHNV, CDR2 YYDKDF (reference sequence). Written as DNA, the CDR3 is TGTGCCACCAGCAGCTTTGGGGTTAACTATGGCTACACCTTC. Its protein is CATSSFGVNYGYTF.

Only a few counts were recorded for this clonotype. CDR3 sequence reads: CASSLVWMRETQYF. The CDR3 nucleotides are TGTGCCAGCAGCTTGGTCTGGATGCGGGAGACCCAGTACTTC. The V call is TRBV5-5, the J call TRBJ2-5, with no clear D. In germline, CDR1 is SGHKS, CDR2 YYEKEE (reference sequence). With 0 bases removed from V and 5 bases from J, the gap between germline ends came to 11 bases. The CDR3 extends over 14 amino acids.